These 29 T cell receptor beta chains were sequenced from one sample in a study of PD-L1 blockade in urothelial cancer (TCRdb year 2017). The intended sense of this specimen's time point label: pretreatment peripheral blood. To prepare the library, the immunoSEQ multiplex PCR assay was applied. In TCRdb, the immuneACCESS table is reduced to in-frame sequences with V and J assigned. These tables do not hold every clone; where another copy was compared, an unresolved V gene accounts for under half, and the others remain unexplained. This sample is represented by more than 45,000 clones; 80% to 85% of them were singletons. Of the sample, approximately 1.7% falls within the top ten clones. The sequenced sample was PBMCs, obtained around atezolizumab (anti-PD-L1) treatment. The receptors here all came from a man aged 50 to 59 with urothelial cancer.

This chain links TRBV7-2 with TRBJ2-7; TRBD1 might be the D (6 bases). Germline assignment: CDR1 SGHTA and CDR2 FQGNSA. Trimming removed 1 base from V and 2 bases from J, with 12 bases in between. This CDR3 has 15 amino acids. CDR3 sequence reads: CASSLGQPGAYEQYV. For the CDR3, the DNA is TGTGCCAGCAGCTTAGGGCAACCAGGGGCCTACGAGCAGTACGTC.

This clone occurred once. The chain carries TRBV9 and TRBJ1-1; 9 nucleotides match TRBD1. Germline V gives CDR1 SGDLS, CDR2 YYNGEE. This CDR3 has 15 residues. After removal of 5 bases from V and 1 base from J, the junction contained 6 bases not matched to a gene. The CDR3 is CASSTGGAGNTEAFF. The CDR3 nucleotides are TGTGCCAGCAGTACAGGGGGCGCGGGGAACACTGAAGCTTTCTTT.

The chain recombines TRBV6-4 with TRBJ2-2, with D perhaps TRBD2 (5 bases). This CDR3 region has 17 residues. The germline V gene encodes CDR1 MRHNA and CDR2 SNTAGT. V lost 6 bases to trimming and J lost 1 base, with 18 bases between them. The CDR3 sequence: CASSPGNLAKNTGELFF. The CDR3 nucleotides read TGTGCCAGCAGCCCCGGCAACCTAGCTAAGAACACCGGGGAGCTGTTTTTT.

The chain uses TRBV4-1 and TRBJ1-2; D is unclear. CDR1 and CDR2 (germline): MGHRA, YSYEKL. The length of the CDR3 is 15 residues. The ends were cut back, 1 base at V and 6 bases at J, with 15 bases in the middle. The CDR3 nucleotides are TGCGCCAGCAGCCAAGTATCTAACGTCAAAGATGGCTACACCTTC. This codes for CASSQVSNVKDGYTF.

V is TRBV9 and J is TRBJ2-1, with TRBD2 matching over 9 bases. The CDR3 length is 14 residues. CDR1 is SGDLS and CDR2 is YYNGEE in the germline V gene. V lost 7 bases to trimming and J lost 6 bases; unmatched junction nucleotides: 8. The CDR3 here is CASGGRAVGNEQFF. The CDR3 region has the DNA TGTGCCAGCGGCGGGAGGGCCGTAGGCAATGAGCAGTTCTTC.

V and J are TRBV4-1 and TRBJ2-6; 7 positions match TRBD1. The CDR3 totals 17 residues. Germline lookup yields CDR1 MGHRA and CDR2 YSYEKL. V was pared by 4 bases and J by 0 bases, with 6 bases of the junction left unmatched. The CDR3 DNA reads TGCGCCAGCAGCCTACGGGACAGTTCCTCTGGGGCCAACGTCCTGACTTTC. Protein sequence: CASSLRDSSSGANVLTF.

This clone appeared a few times. The chain has TRBV2 and TRBJ2-7; D uncertain. Germline lookup yields CDR1 SNHLY and CDR2 FYNNEI. V lost 3 bases and J lost 6, with 9 bases in between. The CDR3 runs to 12 residues. CDR3: CASSEESVEQYF. Written as DNA, the CDR3 is TGTGCCAGCAGTGAGGAGAGTGTCGAGCAGTACTTC. Full variable domain (rest looked up from reference TRBV2 and TRBJ2-7): EPEVTQTPSHQVTQMGQEVILRCVPISNHLYFYWYRQILGQKVEFLVSFYNNEISEKSEIFDDQFSVERPDGSNFTLKIRSTKLEDSAMYFCASSEESVEQYFGPGTRLTVT.

The chain recombines TRBV15 with TRBJ1-2; TRBD1 agrees at 9 bases. This CDR3 region has 15 residues. After removal of 5 bases from V and 4 bases from J, the junction contained 8 bases not matched to a gene. The germline V gene encodes CDR1 LNHNV and CDR2 YYDKDF (reference sequence). CDR3 nucleotides: TGTGCCACCAGCGGGGAAGGACAGGGGACCTATGGCTACACCTTC. This gives the protein CATSGEGQGTYGYTF.

This clone has a single count. This rearrangement joins TRBV13 to TRBJ2-1; D perhaps matches TRBD2 (5 bases). Germline lookup yields CDR1 PRHDT and CDR2 FYEKMQ (reference sequence). V was pared by 5 bases and J by 8 bases, with 16 bases between. This CDR3 is built from 14 residues. DNA of the CDR3: TGTGCCAGCAGCCTCCGTCGGGGTTGGGATGAGCAGTTCTTC. Its translation is CASSLRRGWDEQFF. The complete variable domain, with remaining parts taken from reference TRBV13 and TRBJ2-1, reads AAGVIQSPRHLIKEKRETATLKCYPIPRHDTVYWYQQGPGQDPQFLISFYEKMQSDKGSIPDRFSAQQFSDYHSELNMSSLELGDSALYFCASSLRRGWDEQFFGPGTRLTVL.

The rearrangement links TRBV6-1 to TRBJ1-1, with D possibly being TRBD1 (5 bases). Germline V lookup: CDR1 MNHNS, CDR2 SASEGT. This CDR3 is built from 15 residues. The V end lost 6 bases, the J end lost 2 bases, and 16 bases lay between the germline ends. The DNA of the CDR3 is TGTGCCAGCAGCGGACATCTGGGTCGAAACACTGAAGCTTTCTTT. Encoded protein: CASSGHLGRNTEAFF.

The chain carries TRBV5-6 and TRBJ1-5; 7 bases are shared with TRBD1. The CDR3 spans 15 residues. Trimming at V came to 4 bases and at J to 4 bases, leaving 8 bases not matched to a gene. CDR1 is SGHDT and CDR2 is YYEEEE in the germline V gene. CDR3 DNA sequence: TGTGCCAGCAGCACCGGGACAGTCGATAATCAGCCCCAGCATTTT. Protein product: CASSTGTVDNQPQHF. The variable domain in full, with the rest retrieved from reference TRBV5-6 and TRBJ1-5, is DAGVTQSPTHLIKTRGQQVTLRCSPKSGHDTVSWYQQALGQGPQFIFQYYEEEERQRGNFPDRFSGHQFPNYSSELNVNALLLGDSALYLCASSTGTVDNQPQHFGDGTRLSIL.

The V call is TRBV11-2, the J call TRBJ2-5; D gene unclear. The CDR3 extends over 14 amino acids. V was trimmed by 1 base and J by 1 base, leaving 7 bases between them. The V gene's germline CDR1 is SGHAT and CDR2 FQNNGV. In DNA, the CDR3 is TGTGCCAGCAGCTTAGTAGCCCTCCAAGAGACCCAGTACTTC. It encodes CASSLVALQETQYF.

As DNA, the CDR3 is TGCGCCAGCAGTCGGGGGGACGGGAGCTCCTACGAGCAGTACTTC. Its protein is CASSRGDGSSYEQYF. This rearrangement joins TRBV5-1 to TRBJ2-7; 7 bases line up with TRBD2. Germline V gene sequence: CDR1 SGHRS, CDR2 YFSETQ. The junction had 8 bases not matched to a gene; V was cut back by 5 bases and J by 0 bases. The CDR3 covers 15 residues.

This rearrangement joins TRBV9 to TRBJ1-5; 7 bases align to TRBD1. This CDR3 is built from 16 residues. The ends lost 4 bases at V and 5 bases at J; junction bases unmatched: 12. CDR1 and CDR2 (germline): SGDLS, YYNGEE. The CDR3, as DNA: TGTGCCAGCAGCCCTAGCGGGACAGTAAATGATCAGCCCCAGCATTTT. Protein sequence: CASSPSGTVNDQPQHF.

V is TRBV4-1 and J is TRBJ1-5, with TRBD1 as a possible D gene (5 bases). The length of the CDR3 is 17 residues. V was shortened by 1 base and J by 4 bases, with 17 bases between the two germline ends. CDR1 MGHRA and CDR2 YSYEKL come from the germline V gene. The CDR3 is CASSQVFSGVRNQPQHF. In DNA form, the CDR3 reads TGCGCCAGCAGCCAAGTCTTTTCGGGGGTAAGAAATCAGCCCCAGCATTTT.

The genes are TRBV6-5 and TRBJ1-1; D possibly corresponds to TRBD1 (6 bases). This CDR3 has 14 amino acids. Trimming shortened V by 6 bases and J by 2 bases, and 13 bases separated the two germline ends. Per the germline V gene, CDR1 is MNHEY and CDR2 is SVGAGI. CDR3 coding DNA: TGTGCCAGCAGGGAACAGGGATTCAACACTGAAGCTTTCTTT. As protein: CASREQGFNTEAFF.

CDR3: CASRQGTYEQYF. Here the CDR3 DNA reads TGTGCCAGCCGACAGGGTACCTACGAGCAGTACTTC. The V gene is TRBV2, the J gene TRBJ2-7, with 7 nucleotides matching TRBD1. The CDR3 loop spans 12 amino acids. J gave up 2 bases and V 8 bases, and 3 bases lay outside the gene matches. CDR1 SNHLY and CDR2 FYNNEI come from the germline V gene.

The chain couples TRBV29-1 to TRBJ2-7; the D is unclear. This CDR3 comprises 13 residues. Trimming shortened V by 0 bases and J by 0 bases, and 6 bases separated the two germline ends. Per the germline V gene, CDR1 is SQVTM and CDR2 is ANQGSEA. DNA of the CDR3: TGCAGCGTTGAAGATGACACCTCCTACGAGCAGTACTTC. Encoded protein: CSVEDDTSYEQYF.

This chain joins TRBV15 and TRBJ1-1; 9 nucleotides line up with TRBD1. Germline CDR1 and CDR2: LNHNV and YYDKDF (reference sequence). CDR3 length: 14 amino acids. Trimming removed 5 bases from V and 4 bases from J; junction bases left unmatched: 5. The CDR3 sequence is CATSGDRVGTEAFF. The CDR3, as DNA: TGTGCCACCAGCGGGGACAGGGTTGGCACTGAAGCTTTCTTT.

This chain uses TRBV27 with TRBJ1-1, with no clear D. Looked up from germline, CDR1 is MNHEY and CDR2 is SMNVEV (reference sequence). The CDR3 has 15 amino acids. Trimming took 8 bases from V and 0 from J, leaving 16 bases between them. The CDR3, as DNA: TGTGCCAGCCATTCTTTGGGAGCCTTGAACACTGAAGCTTTCTTT. Translation gives CASHSLGALNTEAFF.

The chain links TRBV6-5 to TRBJ2-1; 7 bases match TRBD1. The germline V gene has CDR1 MNHEY and CDR2 SVGAGI. The CDR3 has 14 residues. V trimming: 7 bases; J trimming: 2 bases; junction bases outside the gene matches: 5. CDR3 loop: CASTQTGPYNEQFF. The CDR3 region has the DNA TGTGCCAGCACTCAGACAGGGCCCTACAATGAGCAGTTCTTC.

The V call is TRBV7-2, the J call TRBJ1-5; D is unclear. CDR1 and CDR2 (germline): SGHTA, FQGNSA. This CDR3 has 13 residues. Trimming pared 6 bases from V and 5 bases from J, leaving 11 bases between. The DNA for the CDR3 is TGTGCCAGCAGTCCAAGGAGGGATCAGCCCCAGCATTTT. Protein product: CASSPRRDQPQHF.

This clone has only one observation. This chain links TRBV7-8 with TRBJ1-2, with 7 bases aligning to TRBD1. Looked up from germline, CDR1 is SGHVS and CDR2 is FQNEAQ. This CDR3 is 15 amino acids long. The V segment lost 3 bases and the J segment 2 bases; nucleotides outside the gene matches: 6. The CDR3 reads CASSFGQAGNYGYTF. CDR3 nucleotides: TGTGCCAGCAGCTTCGGACAGGCCGGAAACTATGGCTACACCTTC.

This chain connects TRBV6-5 to TRBJ2-2; no clear D. V was shortened by 0 bases and J by 1 base, with 6 bases between the two germline ends. Germline V gives CDR1 MNHEY, CDR2 SVGAGI. The CDR3 sequence is 15 residues long. The CDR3 sequence is CASSYSIRNTGELFF. The CDR3 DNA reads TGTGCCAGCAGTTACTCGATTAGGAACACCGGGGAGCTGTTTTTT.

The rearrangement uses TRBV11-2 and TRBJ1-4, with D perhaps matching TRBD1 (5 bases). The V gene's germline CDR1 is SGHAT and CDR2 FQNNGV. Trimming removed 5 bases from V and 8 bases from J, with 18 bases in between. The CDR3 extends over 15 amino acids. The CDR3, as DNA: TGTGCCAGCAGCCCCTGGACACCGCTCCGCGAAAAACTGTTTTTT. It yields the protein CASSPWTPLREKLFF. Looking up the rest from reference TRBV11-2 and TRBJ1-4 gives the full variable domain: EAGVAQSPRYKIIEKRQSVAFWCNPISGHATLYWYQQILGQGPKLLIQFQNNGVVDDSQLPKDRFSAERLKGVDSTLKIQPAKLEDSAVYLCASSPWTPLREKLFFGSGTQLSVL.

The chain combines TRBV7-9 with TRBJ1-2; D may be TRBD1 (6 bases). The CDR3 is 14 residues long. Looked up from germline, CDR1 is SEHNR and CDR2 is FQNEAQ (reference sequence). V lost 5 bases and J 7 bases, leaving 17 bases between the germline ends. CDR3 sequence (DNA): TGTGCCAGCAGCCCATCAGGGGAAAGAATTGGCTACACCTTC. It yields the protein CASSPSGERIGYTF.

The J gene is TRBJ1-1, the V gene TRBV28; TRBD1 agrees at 10 bases. CDR3 size: 15 residues. Per the germline V gene, CDR1 is MDHEN and CDR2 is SYDVKM. The trim removed 5 bases at V and 4 bases at J, leaving 7 bases unmatched. This CDR3 is CASSHDRGRSTEAFF. The DNA of the CDR3 is TGTGCCAGCAGTCACGACAGGGGGCGAAGCACTGAAGCTTTCTTT.

V gene TRBV27 combines with J gene TRBJ2-5; 11 positions agree with TRBD2. Germline lookup yields CDR1 MNHEY and CDR2 SMNVEV (reference sequence). Germline trimming cut 2 bases from V and 2 bases from J; bases unmatched to any gene: 10. The CDR3 is 18 amino acids. The CDR3 here is CASSLGGTSGGLQETQYF. DNA for the CDR3: TGTGCCAGCAGTTTAGGTGGGACTAGCGGAGGGCTTCAAGAGACCCAGTACTTC.

As to this clone: Other DNA sequences from this sample encode an identical CDR3 as well. The chain has TRBV5-1 and TRBJ1-3; D uncertain. This CDR3 comprises 15 residues. Germline-derived CDR1 and CDR2 are SGHRS and YFSETQ. Trimming pared 0 bases from V and 0 bases from J, leaving 7 bases between. The CDR3 spells CASSLDGSSGNTIYF. The CDR3 DNA reads TGCGCCAGCAGCTTGGATGGGAGCTCTGGAAACACCATATATTTT.